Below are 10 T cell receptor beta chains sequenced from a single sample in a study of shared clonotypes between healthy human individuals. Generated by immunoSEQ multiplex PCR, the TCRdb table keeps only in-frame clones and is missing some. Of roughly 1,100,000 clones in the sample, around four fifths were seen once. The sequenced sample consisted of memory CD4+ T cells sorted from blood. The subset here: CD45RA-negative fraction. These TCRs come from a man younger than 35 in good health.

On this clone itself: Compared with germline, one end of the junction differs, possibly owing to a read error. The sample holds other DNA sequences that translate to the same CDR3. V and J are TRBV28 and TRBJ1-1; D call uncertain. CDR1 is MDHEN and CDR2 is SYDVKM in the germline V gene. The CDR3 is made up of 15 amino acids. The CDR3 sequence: CASRKGPRANTEAFF. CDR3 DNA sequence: TGTGCTAGCAGAAAGGGCCCAAGGGCGAACACTGAAGCTTTCTTT.

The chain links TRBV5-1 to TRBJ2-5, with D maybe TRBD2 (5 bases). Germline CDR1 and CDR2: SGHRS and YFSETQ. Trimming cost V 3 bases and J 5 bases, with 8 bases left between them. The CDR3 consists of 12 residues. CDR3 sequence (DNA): TGCGCCAGCAGCTGGGAGCGGGAGACCCAGTACTTC. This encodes CASSWERETQYF.

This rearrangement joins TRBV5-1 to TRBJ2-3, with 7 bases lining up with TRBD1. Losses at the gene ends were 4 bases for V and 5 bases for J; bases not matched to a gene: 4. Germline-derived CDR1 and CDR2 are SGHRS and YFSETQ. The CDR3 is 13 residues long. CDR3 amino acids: CASSRQGIDTQYF. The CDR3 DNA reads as TGCGCCAGCAGCCGACAGGGAATAGATACGCAGTATTTT.

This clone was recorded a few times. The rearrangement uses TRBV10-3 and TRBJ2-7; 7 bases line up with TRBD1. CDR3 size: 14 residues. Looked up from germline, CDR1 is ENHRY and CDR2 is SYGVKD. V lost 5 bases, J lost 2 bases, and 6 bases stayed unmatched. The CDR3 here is CAISFTGVAYEQYF. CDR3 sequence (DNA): TGTGCCATCAGTTTTACAGGGGTCGCCTACGAGCAGTACTTC.

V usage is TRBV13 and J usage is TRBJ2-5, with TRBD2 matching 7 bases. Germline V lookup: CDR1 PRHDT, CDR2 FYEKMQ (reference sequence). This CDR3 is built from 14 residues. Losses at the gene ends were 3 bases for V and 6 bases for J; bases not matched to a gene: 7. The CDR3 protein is CASSFRQGGKTQYF. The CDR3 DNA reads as TGTGCCAGCAGCTTTCGTCAGGGAGGGAAGACCCAGTACTTC.

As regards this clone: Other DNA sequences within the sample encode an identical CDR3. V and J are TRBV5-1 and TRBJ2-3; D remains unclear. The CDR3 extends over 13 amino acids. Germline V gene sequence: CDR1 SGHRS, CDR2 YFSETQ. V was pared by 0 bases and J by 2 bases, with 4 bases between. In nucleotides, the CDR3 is TGCGCCAGCAGCTTGGCGCCCACAGATACGCAGTATTTT. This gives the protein CASSLAPTDTQYF.

The CDR3 DNA follows: TGTGCCAGCAGCTTAGTGGGCAGTTCAGGACAGCCCCAGCATTTT. Protein product: CASSLVGSSGQPQHF. This chain connects TRBV11-2 to TRBJ1-5; the D is unclear. V was shortened by 1 base and J by 7 bases, with 14 bases between the two germline ends. Germline CDR1 reads SGHAT; CDR2 reads FQNNGV. The CDR3 has 15 amino acids.

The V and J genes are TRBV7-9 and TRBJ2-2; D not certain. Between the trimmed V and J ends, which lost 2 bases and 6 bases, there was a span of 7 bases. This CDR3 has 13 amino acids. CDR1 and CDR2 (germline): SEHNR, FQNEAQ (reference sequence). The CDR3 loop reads CASSLISPGELFF. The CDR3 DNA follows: TGTGCCAGCAGCTTAATTTCCCCCGGGGAGCTGTTTTTT.

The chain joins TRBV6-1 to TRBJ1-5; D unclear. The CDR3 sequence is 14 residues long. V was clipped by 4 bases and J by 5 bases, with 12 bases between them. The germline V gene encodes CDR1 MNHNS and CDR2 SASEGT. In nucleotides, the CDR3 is TGTGCCAGCAGTGTTCAGGACGGGGATCAGCCCCAGCATTTT. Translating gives CASSVQDGDQPQHF.

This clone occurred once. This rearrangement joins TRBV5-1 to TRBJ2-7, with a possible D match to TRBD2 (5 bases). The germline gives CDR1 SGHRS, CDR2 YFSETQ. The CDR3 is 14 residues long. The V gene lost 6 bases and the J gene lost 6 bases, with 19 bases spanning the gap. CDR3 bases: TGCGCCAGCATCCTCGACCCGGGGTCGGGCGAGCAGTACTTC. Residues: CASILDPGSGEQYF.